What follows describes a single T cell receptor (beta chain). The antigen remains undetermined. The V and J ends lost 6 bases and 1 base respectively, with 10 bases between them. The CDR3 totals 15 residues. CDR1 SGHTA and CDR2 FQGNSA come from the germline V gene. Isolated RNA was reverse transcribed in full, so expressed TCRB transcripts were sequenced. Repertoires were generated with immunoSEQ multiplex PCR, while TCRdb's copy carries only in-frame clones and drops some. The sample has approximately 150,000 clones; approximately 10% are singletons. This sample stems from a study of beta chain features in type 1 diabetes. Study-level results: Moderately but significantly shorter TCRB CDR3s were found in Type 1 diabetes patients in all four CD4+ subsets.

The sequence came from a man aged 25-45 years with type 1 diabetes. Sequencing was performed on central memory CD4+ T cells from blood. The chain employs TRBV7-2 and TRBJ2-6, with D possibly TRBD2 on 6 matching bases. The CDR3 here is CASSFGGSGANVLTF. CDR3 nucleotides: TGTGCCAGCAGTTTCGGGGGTTCTGGGGCCAACGTCCTGACTTTC.